This T cell receptor beta chain was sequenced for a study of human T cells and chemical hapten exposure. This clonotype has only a few counts. Its antigen is currently unknown. The time point is: patch test 3, about 24 weeks after DPC sensitization. Treatment reported: therapeutic diphenylcyclopropenone sensitization with weekly scalp DPC. Alopecia patients between 18 and 70 years old and suitable for DPC were used as donors. Under the authors' procedure: Between roughly 20,000 and 690,600 TCRs appeared in each sample, and the median stood at 95,638. TCRdb re-analysed the RACE reads in MiXCR, keeping a single row per CDR3 protein. None of the V and J calls come from the authors' own analysis; TCRdb made them. The top ten clones hold around 2.3% of a sample with under 200,000 distinct CDR3 sequences, 25% to 35% of them seen once. Study results and caveats: Versus controls, significantly more large CDR3 similarity clusters arose from expanded TCRs.

There are 14 residues in the CDR3. The ends were cut back, 8 bases at V and 0 bases at J, with 13 bases in the middle. Per germline, CDR1 MNHNS and CDR2 SASEGT. This specimen consisted of whole blood, obtained in connection with sensitization to the hapten diphenylcyclopropenone (DPC). This clonotype was obtained from a woman between 18 and 29 years old with alopecia areata. Some clones in this sample may be carry-over from other donors' samples. The chain joins TRBV6-1 to TRBJ1-2; D unresolved. CDR3 sequence reads: CASYLEFSNYGYTF. The CDR3 DNA is TGTGCCAGCTACTTGGAGTTTTCTAACTATGGCTACACCTTC.